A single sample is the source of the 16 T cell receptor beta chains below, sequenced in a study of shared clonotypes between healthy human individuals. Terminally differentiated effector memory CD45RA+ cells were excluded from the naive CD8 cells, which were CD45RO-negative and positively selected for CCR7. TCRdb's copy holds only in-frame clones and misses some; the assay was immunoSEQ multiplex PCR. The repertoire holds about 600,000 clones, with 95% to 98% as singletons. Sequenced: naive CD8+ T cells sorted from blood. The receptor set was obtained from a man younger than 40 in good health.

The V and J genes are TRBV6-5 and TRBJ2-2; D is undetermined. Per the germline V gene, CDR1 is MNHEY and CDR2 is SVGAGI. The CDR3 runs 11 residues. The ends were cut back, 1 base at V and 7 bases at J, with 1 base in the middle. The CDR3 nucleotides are TGTGCCAGCAGTTACTTCGGGGAGCTGTTTTTT. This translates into CASSYFGELFF.

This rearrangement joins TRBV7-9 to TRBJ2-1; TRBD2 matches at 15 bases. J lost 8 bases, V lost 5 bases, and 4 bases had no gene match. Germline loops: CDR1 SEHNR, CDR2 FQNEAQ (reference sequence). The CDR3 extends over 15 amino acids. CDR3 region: CASSPRTSGRDEQFF. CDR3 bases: TGTGCCAGCAGCCCACGGACTAGCGGGAGGGATGAGCAGTTCTTC.

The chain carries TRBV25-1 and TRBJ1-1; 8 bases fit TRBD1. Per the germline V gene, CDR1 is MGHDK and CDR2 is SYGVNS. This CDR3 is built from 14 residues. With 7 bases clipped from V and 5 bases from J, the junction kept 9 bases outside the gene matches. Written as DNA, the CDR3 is TGTGCCAGCATAAAACAGGGGGTAGGGACTGAAGCTTTCTTT. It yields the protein CASIKQGVGTEAFF.

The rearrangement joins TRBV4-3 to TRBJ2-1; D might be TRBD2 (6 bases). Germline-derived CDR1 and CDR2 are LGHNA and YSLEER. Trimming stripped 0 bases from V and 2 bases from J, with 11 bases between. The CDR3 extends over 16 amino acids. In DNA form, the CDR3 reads TGCGCCAGCAGCCAAGATGCCACGGGAGCCTACAATGAGCAGTTCTTC. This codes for CASSQDATGAYNEQFF.

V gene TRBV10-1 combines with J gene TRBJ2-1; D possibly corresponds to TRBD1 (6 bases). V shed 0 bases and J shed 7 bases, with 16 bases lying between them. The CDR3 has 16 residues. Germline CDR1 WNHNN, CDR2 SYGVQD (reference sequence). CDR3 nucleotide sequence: TGCGCCAGCAGTGAGTCGCTTCTCCCAGGGGCTAATGAGCAGTTCTTC. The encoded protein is CASSESLLPGANEQFF.

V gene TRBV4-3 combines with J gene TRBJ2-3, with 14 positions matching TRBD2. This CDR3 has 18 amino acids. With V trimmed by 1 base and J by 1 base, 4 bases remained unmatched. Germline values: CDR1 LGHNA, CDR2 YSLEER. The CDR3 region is CASSQGLAGGGGTDTQYF. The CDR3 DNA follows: TGCGCCAGCAGCCAAGGACTAGCGGGAGGGGGAGGCACAGATACGCAGTATTTT.

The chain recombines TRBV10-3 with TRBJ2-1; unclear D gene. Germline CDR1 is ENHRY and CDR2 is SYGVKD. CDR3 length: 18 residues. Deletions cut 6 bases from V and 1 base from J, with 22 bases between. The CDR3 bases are TGTGCCATCAGCGGGCCCTCGTCAAGCGACTTGTCCTACAATGAGCAGTTCTTC. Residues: CAISGPSSSDLSYNEQFF.

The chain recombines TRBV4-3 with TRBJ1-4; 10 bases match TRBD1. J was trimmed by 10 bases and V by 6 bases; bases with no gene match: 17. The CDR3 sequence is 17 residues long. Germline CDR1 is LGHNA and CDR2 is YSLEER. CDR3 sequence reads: CASSENPGQGVGRKLFF. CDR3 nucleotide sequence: TGCGCCAGCAGTGAGAACCCCGGACAGGGGGTGGGCAGAAAACTGTTTTTT.

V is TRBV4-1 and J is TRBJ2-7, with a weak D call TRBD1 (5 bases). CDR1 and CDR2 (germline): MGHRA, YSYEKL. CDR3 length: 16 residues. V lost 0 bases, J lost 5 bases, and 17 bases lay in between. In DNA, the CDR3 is TGCGCCAGCAGCCAAGAACCCCTCAGTTTAGGGGACGAGCAGTACTTC. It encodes CASSQEPLSLGDEQYF.

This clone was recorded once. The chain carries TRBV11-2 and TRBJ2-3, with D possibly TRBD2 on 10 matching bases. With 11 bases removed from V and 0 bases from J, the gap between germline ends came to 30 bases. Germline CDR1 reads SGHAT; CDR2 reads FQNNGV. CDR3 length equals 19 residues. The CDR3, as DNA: TGTGCCTCAACACCGACAGGGGGAACTAGCGGGGAGAGCACAGATACGCAGTATTTT. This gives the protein CASTPTGGTSGESTDTQYF.

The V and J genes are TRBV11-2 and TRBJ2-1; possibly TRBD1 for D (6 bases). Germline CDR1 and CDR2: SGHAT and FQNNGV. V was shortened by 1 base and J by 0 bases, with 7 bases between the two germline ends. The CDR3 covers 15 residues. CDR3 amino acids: CASSLGTDSYNEQFF. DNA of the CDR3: TGTGCCAGCAGCTTAGGGACAGACTCCTACAATGAGCAGTTCTTC.

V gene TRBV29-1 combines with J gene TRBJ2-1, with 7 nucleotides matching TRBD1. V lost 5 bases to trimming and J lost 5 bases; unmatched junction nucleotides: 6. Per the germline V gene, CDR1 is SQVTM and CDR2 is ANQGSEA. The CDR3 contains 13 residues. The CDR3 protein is CSVQGESNNEQFF. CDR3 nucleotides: TGCAGCGTTCAGGGGGAGAGCAACAATGAGCAGTTCTTC.

The CDR3 loop reads CASSSGLAPRSSYNEQFF. In DNA form, the CDR3 reads TGTGCCAGCAGCTCAGGACTAGCGCCACGGAGCTCCTACAATGAGCAGTTCTTC. V and J are TRBV11-2 and TRBJ2-1; 9 positions agree with TRBD2. This CDR3 is built from 18 residues. The germline V gene encodes CDR1 SGHAT and CDR2 FQNNGV. V dropped 4 bases and J dropped 0; count of bases not matched to a gene: 10.

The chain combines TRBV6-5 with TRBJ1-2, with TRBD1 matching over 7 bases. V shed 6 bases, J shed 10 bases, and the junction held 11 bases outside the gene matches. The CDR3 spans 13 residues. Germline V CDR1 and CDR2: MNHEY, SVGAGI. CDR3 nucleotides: TGTGCCAGCAGCAGACAGGGACGATTCACCTACACCTTC. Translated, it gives CASSRQGRFTYTF.

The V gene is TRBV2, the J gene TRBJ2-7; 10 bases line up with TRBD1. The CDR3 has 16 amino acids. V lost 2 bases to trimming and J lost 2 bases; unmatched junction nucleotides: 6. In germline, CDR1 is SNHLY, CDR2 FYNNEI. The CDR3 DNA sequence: TGTGCCAGCAGTGAATATCCCGGGACAGGGGCCTACGAGCAGTACTTC. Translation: CASSEYPGTGAYEQYF.

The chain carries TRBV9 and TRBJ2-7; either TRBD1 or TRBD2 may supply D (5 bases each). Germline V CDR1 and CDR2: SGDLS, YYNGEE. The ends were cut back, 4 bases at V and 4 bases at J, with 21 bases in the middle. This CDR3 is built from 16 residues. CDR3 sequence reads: CASSPGTPRGPYEQYF. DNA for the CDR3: TGTGCCAGCAGCCCCGGGACGCCCCGGGGTCCGTACGAGCAGTACTTC.